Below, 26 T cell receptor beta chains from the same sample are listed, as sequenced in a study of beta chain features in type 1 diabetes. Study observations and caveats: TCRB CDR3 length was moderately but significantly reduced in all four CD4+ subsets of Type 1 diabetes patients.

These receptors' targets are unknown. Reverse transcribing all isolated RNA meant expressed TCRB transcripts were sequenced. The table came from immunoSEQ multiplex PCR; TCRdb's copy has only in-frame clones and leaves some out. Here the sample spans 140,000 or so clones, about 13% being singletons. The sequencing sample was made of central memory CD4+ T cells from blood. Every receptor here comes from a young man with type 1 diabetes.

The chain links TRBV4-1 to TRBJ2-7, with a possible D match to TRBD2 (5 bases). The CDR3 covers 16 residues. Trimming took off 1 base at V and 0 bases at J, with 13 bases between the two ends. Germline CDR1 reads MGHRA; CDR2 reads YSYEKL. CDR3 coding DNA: TGCGCCAGCAGCCAAGGCGGGCAGAAGACCTCCTACGAGCAGTACTTC. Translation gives CASSQGGQKTSYEQYF.

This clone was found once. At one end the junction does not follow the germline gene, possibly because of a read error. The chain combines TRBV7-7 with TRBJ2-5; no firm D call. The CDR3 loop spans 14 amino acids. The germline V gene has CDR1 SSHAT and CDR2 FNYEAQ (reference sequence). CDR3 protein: CASSSSNLQETQYF. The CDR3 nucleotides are TGTGCTAGCAGCTCCAGCAACCTCCAAGAGACCCAGTACTTC.

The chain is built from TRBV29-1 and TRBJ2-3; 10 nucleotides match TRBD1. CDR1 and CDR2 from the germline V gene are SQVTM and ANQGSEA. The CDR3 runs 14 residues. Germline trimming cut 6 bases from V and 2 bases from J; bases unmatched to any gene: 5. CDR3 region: CSVGQGSTTDTQYF. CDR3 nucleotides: TGCAGCGTGGGACAGGGGTCAACCACAGATACGCAGTATTTT.

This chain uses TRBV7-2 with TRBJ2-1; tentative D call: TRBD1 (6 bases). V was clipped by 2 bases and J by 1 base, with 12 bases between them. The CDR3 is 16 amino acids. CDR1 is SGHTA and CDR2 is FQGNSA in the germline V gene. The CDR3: CASSLRTDLSYNEQFF. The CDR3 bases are TGTGCCAGCAGCTTACGGACAGATTTGTCCTACAATGAGCAGTTCTTC.

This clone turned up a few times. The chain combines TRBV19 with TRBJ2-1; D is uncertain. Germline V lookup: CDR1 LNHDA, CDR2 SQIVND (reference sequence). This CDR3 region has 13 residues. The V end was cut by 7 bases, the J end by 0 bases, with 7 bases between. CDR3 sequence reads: CASNPGSYNEQFF. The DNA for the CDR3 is TGTGCCAGTAATCCGGGCTCCTACAATGAGCAGTTCTTC.

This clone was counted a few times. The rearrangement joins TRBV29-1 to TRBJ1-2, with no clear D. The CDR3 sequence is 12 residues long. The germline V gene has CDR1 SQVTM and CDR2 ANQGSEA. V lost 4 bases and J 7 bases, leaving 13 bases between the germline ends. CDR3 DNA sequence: TGCAGCGTTGTAAGAGGAGGGCCTGGCTACACCTTC. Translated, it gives CSVVRGGPGYTF.

The CDR3 region has the DNA TGTGCCAGCAGCAGTGGGCACAATCAGCCCCAGCATTTT. Protein product: CASSSGHNQPQHF. The chain uses TRBV7-9 and TRBJ1-5; D is uncertain. Between the trimmed V and J ends, which lost 5 bases and 3 bases, there was a span of 8 bases. Germline CDR1 reads SEHNR; CDR2 reads FQNEAQ (reference sequence). This CDR3 contains 13 residues.

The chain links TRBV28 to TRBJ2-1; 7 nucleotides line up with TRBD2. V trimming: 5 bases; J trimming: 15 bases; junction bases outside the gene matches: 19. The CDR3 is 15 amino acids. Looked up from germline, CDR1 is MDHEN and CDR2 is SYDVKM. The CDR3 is CASSLSSGRVPRGFF. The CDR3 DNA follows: TGTGCCAGCAGTCTATCTAGCGGTCGGGTTCCGAGGGGGTTCTTC.

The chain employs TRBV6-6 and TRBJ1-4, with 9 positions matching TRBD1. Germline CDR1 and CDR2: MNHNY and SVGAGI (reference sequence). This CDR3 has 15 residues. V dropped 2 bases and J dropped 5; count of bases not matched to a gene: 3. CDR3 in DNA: TGTGCCAGCAGTTACGAGGGACAGGGAAATGAAAAACTGTTTTTT. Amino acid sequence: CASSYEGQGNEKLFF.

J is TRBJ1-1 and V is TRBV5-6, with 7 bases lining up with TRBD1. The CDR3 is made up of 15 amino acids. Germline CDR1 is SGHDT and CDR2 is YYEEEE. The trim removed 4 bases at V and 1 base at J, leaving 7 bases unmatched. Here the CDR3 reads CASSPDGTANTEAFF. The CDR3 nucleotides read TGTGCCAGCAGCCCGGACGGGACAGCGAACACTGAAGCTTTCTTT. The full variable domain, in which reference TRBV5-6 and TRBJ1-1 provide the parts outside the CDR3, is DAGVTQSPTHLIKTRGQQVTLRCSPKSGHDTVSWYQQALGQGPQFIFQYYEEEERQRGNFPDRFSGHQFPNYSSELNVNALLLGDSALYLCASSPDGTANTEAFFGQGTRLTVV.

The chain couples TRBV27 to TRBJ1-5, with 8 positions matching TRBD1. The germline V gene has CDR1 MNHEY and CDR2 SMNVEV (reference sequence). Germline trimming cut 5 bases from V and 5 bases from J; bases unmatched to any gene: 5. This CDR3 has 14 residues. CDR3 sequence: CASSPDRGDQPQHF. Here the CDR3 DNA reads TGTGCCAGCAGTCCTGACAGGGGCGATCAGCCCCAGCATTTT.

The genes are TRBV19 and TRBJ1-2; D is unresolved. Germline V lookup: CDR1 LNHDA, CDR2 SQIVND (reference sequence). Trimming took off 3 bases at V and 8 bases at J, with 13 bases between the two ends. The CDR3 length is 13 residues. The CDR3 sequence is CASSINGLPGYTF. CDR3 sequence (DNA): TGTGCCAGTAGTATTAATGGGCTGCCGGGCTACACCTTC.

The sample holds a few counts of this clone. CDR3 DNA: TGTGCCAGCACGGGGGCCTTGGGCAATCAGCCCCAGCATTTT. It yields the protein CASTGALGNQPQHF. The rearrangement uses TRBV2 and TRBJ1-5, with D possibly TRBD1 on 6 matching bases. With 7 bases removed from V and 2 bases from J, the gap between germline ends came to 12 bases. CDR1 SNHLY and CDR2 FYNNEI come from the germline V gene. This CDR3 spans 14 amino acids.

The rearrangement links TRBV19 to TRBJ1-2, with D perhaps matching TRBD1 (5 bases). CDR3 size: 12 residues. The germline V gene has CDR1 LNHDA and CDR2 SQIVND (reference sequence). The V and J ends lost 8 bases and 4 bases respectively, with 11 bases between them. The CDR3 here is CASRDSGYGYTF. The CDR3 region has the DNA TGTGCCAGTCGTGACAGCGGCTATGGCTACACCTTC. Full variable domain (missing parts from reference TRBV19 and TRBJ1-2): DGGITQSPKYLFRKEGQNVTLSCEQNLNHDAMYWYRQDPGQGLRLIYYSQIVNDFQKGDIAEGYSVSREKKESFPLTVTSAQKNPTAFYLCASRDSGYGYTFGSGTRLTVV.

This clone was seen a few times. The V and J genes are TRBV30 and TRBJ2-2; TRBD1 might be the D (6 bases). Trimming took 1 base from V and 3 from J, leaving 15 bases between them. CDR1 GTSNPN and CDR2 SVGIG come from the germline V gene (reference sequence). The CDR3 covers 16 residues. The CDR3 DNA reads TGTGCCTGGAGTGCGGGTCAGGGGCCCTACACCGGGGAGCTGTTTTTT. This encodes CAWSAGQGPYTGELFF.

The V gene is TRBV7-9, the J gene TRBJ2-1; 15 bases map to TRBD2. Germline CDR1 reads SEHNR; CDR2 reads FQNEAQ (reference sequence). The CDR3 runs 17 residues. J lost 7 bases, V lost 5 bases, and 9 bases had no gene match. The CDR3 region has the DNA TGTGCCAGCAGCCCCAAAGGACTAGCGGGGGGGCATAATGAGCAGTTCTTC. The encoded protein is CASSPKGLAGGHNEQFF. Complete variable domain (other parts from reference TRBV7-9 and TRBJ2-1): DTGVSQNPRHKITKRGQNVTFRCDPISEHNRLYWYRQTLGQGPEFLTYFQNEAQLEKSRLLSDRFSAERPKGSFSTLEIQRTEQGDSAMYLCASSPKGLAGGHNEQFFGPGTRLTVL.

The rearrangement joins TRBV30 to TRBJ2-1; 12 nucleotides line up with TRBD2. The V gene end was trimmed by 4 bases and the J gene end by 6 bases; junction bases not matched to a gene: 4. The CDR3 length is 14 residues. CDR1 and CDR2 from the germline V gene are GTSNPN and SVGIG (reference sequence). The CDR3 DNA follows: TGTGCCTGGACCGCTAGCGGGGGGGCCAATGAGCAGTTCTTC. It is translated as CAWTASGGANEQFF.

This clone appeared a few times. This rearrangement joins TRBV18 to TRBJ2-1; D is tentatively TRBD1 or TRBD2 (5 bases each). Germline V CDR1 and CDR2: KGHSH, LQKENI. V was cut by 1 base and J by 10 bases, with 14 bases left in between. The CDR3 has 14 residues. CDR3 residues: CASSPQIWDAEQFF. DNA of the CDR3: TGTGCCAGCTCACCACAAATCTGGGACGCCGAGCAGTTCTTC.

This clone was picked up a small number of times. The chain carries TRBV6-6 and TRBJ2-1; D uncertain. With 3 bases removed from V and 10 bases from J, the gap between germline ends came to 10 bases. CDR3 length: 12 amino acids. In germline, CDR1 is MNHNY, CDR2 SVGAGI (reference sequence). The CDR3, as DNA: TGTGCCAGCAGTTATCGAAGGGAAGAGCAGTTCTTC. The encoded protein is CASSYRREEQFF.

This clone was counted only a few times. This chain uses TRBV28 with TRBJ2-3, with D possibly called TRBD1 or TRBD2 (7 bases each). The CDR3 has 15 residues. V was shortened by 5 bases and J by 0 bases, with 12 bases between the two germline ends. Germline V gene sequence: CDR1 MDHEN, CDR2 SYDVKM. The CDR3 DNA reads TGTGCCAGCAGTCAGGGGGGGACCAGCACAGATACGCAGTATTTT. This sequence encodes CASSQGGTSTDTQYF.

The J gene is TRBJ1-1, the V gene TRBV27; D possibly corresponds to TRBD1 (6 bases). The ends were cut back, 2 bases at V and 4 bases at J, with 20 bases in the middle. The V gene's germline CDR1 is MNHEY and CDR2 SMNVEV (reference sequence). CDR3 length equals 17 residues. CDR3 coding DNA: TGTGCCAGCAGTTTAACGGCAGGTCTGGGGGCGAGCACTGAAGCTTTCTTT. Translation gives CASSLTAGLGASTEAFF.

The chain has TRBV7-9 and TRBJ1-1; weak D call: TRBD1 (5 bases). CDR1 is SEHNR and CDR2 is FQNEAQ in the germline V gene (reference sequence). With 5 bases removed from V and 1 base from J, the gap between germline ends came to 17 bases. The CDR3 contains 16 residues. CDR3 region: CASSPTRGGGNTEAFF. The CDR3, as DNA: TGTGCCAGCAGCCCAACGAGGGGCGGGGGGAACACTGAAGCTTTCTTT.

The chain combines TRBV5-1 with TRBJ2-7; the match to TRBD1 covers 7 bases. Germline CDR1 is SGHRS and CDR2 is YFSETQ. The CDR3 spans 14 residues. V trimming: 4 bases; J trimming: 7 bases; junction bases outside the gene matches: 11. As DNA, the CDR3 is TGCGCCAGCAGCCCTGGACAGGTCCTTCGGGAGCAGTACTTC. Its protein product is CASSPGQVLREQYF.

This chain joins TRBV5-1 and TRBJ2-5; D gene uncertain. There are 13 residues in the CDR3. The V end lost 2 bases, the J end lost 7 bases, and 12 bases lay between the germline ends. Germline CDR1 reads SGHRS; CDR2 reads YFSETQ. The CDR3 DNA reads TGCGCCAGCAGCTTTGAGGACGCGTCGACCCAGTACTTC. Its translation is CASSFEDASTQYF.

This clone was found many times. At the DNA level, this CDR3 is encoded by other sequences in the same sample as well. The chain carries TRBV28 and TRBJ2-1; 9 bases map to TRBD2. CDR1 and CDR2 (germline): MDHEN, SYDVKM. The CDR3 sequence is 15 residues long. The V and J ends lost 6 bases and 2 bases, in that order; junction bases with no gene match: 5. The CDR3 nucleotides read TGTGCCAGCAGCAGTAGCGGGGGACCCTACAATGAGCAGTTCTTC. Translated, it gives CASSSSGGPYNEQFF.

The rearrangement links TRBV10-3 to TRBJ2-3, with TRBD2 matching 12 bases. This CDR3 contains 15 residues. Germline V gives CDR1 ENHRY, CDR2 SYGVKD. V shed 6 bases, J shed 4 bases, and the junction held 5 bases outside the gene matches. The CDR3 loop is CAIRSSGGAADTQYF. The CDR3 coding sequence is TGTGCCATCAGATCTAGCGGGGGGGCCGCAGATACGCAGTATTTT.